What follows is one T cell receptor beta chain and its context. The sample belongs to a study of shared T cell receptors in the human thymus. Sequencing used immunoSEQ multiplex PCR; TCRdb keeps in-frame clones, though not all of them. Of 700,000 or so clones listed, 75% to 90% were seen once; the top ten hold over 0.008%. CDR1 SGHVT and CDR2 SQSDAQ come from the germline V gene. The CDR3 runs to 13 residues. The V end was cut by 7 bases, the J end by 1 base, with 10 bases between. The same data also went into a second study, on human thymus T cells.

The V gene is TRBV7-4, the J gene TRBJ1-1; no firm D call. The sequence was collected from a girl less than two years old with a congenital heart defect. Sequenced material: thymocytes. This CDR3 is CASIPTGNTEAFF. In nucleotides, the CDR3 is TGTGCCAGCATACCTACCGGGAACACTGAAGCTTTCTTT. Full variable domain (rest looked up from reference TRBV7-4 and TRBJ1-1): GAGVSQSPRYKVAKRGRDVALRCDSISGHVTLYWYRQTLGQGSEVLTYSQSDAQRDKSGRPSGRFSAERPERSVSTLKIQRTEQGDSAVYLCASIPTGNTEAFFGQGTRLTVV.